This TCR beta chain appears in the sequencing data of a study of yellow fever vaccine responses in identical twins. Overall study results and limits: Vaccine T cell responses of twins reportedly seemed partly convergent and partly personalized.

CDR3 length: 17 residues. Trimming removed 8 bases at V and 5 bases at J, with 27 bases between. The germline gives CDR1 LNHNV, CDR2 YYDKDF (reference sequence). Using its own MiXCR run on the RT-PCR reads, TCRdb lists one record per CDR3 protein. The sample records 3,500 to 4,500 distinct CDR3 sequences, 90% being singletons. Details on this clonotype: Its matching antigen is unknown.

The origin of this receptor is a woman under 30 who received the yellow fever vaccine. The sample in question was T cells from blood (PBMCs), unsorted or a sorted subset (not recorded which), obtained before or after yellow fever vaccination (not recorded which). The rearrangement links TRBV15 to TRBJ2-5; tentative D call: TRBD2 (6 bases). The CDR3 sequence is CATSIAGGGERSETQYF. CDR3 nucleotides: TGTGCCACCTCGATCGCCGGTGGCGGGGAGCGGAGCGAGACCCAGTACTTC.